What follows describes a single T cell receptor (beta chain). Its specificity is not known. At one end, the junction sequence differs from germline, possibly due to a read error. These data come from a study of T cell responses to AZD1222 COVID-19 vaccine. Whole-study findings and limits: Vaccine-associated CD4 TCRs ranged over spike, dominating at 160-218 and 743-854.

Germline V CDR1 and CDR2: MNHEY, SVGAGI. CDR3 length: 15 residues. Measured with immunoSEQ multiplex PCR; TCRdb has only the in-frame clones, and not every one. The sample lists approximately 150,000 clones, about 90% occurring once. V usage is TRBV6-5 and J usage is TRBJ2-7; 13 bases match TRBD2. The TCR originated in an adult who received the MenACWY meningococcal vaccine as a control. The sample in question was peripheral blood, obtained 28 days after the second dose of the MenACWY control vaccine. The CDR3 here is CASSYSQGLAGLLNF. The CDR3 DNA follows: TGTGCCAGCAGTTACTCCCAGGGACTAGCGGGACTCCTGAACTTC.